Included here is one T cell receptor beta chain sequence, with context. Its specificity is unknown. This sample was included in a study of OX40 agonist ivuxolimab in advanced cancers. Study background: Ivuxolimab is a fully human IgG2 antibody that activates OX40 (CD134). Study results and caveats: Also present in some nonresponders was a low level of normalized T-cell clonal expansion. Researchers did not establish what antigens the expanded peripheral T cells target. At doses 0.1 to 3.0 mg/kg, CD4+ and CD8+ clones expanded.

This CDR3 spans 17 amino acids. Trimming cost V 4 bases and J 4 bases; bases outside gene matches: 12. Germline-derived CDR1 and CDR2 are WNHNN and SYGVQD (reference sequence). Generated by immunoSEQ multiplex PCR, the TCRdb table keeps only in-frame clones and is missing some. The sample lists 75,000 to 95,000 clones, under 95% occurring once. Sequenced here: CD4+ or CD8+ T cells sorted from blood, sampled in a trial of the OX40 agonist ivuxolimab. The rearrangement uses TRBV10-1 and TRBJ2-1; 8 positions match TRBD2. The sequence was obtained from an adult with an advanced solid tumor such as melanoma, head and neck, liver or kidney cancer. CDR3 loop: CASSGSSGASLYNEQFF. As DNA, the CDR3 is TGCGCCAGCAGTGGAAGTAGCGGGGCCTCTTTATACAATGAGCAGTTCTTC.